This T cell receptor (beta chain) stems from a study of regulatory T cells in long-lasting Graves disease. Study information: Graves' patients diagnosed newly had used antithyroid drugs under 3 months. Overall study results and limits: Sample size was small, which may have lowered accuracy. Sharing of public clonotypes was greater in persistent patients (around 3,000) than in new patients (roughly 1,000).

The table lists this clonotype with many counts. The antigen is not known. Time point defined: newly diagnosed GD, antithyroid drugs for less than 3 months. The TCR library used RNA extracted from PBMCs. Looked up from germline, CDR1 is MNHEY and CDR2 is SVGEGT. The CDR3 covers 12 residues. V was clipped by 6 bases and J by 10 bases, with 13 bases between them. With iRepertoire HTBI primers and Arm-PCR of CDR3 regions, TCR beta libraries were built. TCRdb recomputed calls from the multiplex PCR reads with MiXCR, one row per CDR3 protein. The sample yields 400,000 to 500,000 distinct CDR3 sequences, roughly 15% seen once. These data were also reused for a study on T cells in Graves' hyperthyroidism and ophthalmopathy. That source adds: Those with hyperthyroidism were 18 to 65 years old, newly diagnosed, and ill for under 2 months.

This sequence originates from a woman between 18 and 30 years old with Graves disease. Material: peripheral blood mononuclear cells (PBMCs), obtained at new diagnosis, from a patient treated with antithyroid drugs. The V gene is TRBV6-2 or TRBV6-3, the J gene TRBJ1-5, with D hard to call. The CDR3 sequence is CASRDGKGPQHF. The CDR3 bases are TGTGCCAGCAGAGACGGCAAAGGACCCCAGCATTTT.